Following are 30 T cell receptor beta chains from one sample sequenced in a study of cytomegalovirus exposure and HLA in healthy donors. Vbeta (60) and Jbeta (13) primers were used in the PCR. Measured with immunoSEQ multiplex PCR; TCRdb has only the in-frame clones, and not every one. The sample lists approximately 120,000 clones; about 79% were seen once. Input material: PBMCs. These TCRs come from a man aged 50 to 59 in good health and CMV-seronegative.

V is TRBV7-2 and J is TRBJ2-7; the D gene is possibly TRBD2 (6 bases). Germline-derived CDR1 and CDR2 are SGHTA and FQGNSA. The CDR3 is 16 residues long. Trimming shortened V by 1 base and J by 5 bases, and 18 bases separated the two germline ends. CDR3 region: CASSLVASAGNDEQYF. The CDR3 coding sequence is TGTGCCAGCAGCTTAGTTGCTAGCGCAGGGAATGACGAGCAGTACTTC.

The sample holds one count of this clone. This sequence joins TRBV5-1 and TRBJ1-3, with D possibly matching TRBD1 (6 bases). The CDR3 length is 14 residues. Germline V gene sequence: CDR1 SGHRS, CDR2 YFSETQ. Trimming removed 2 bases from V and 1 base from J, with 7 bases in between. CDR3 sequence reads: CASSLQGSGNTIYF. The CDR3 DNA follows: TGCGCCAGCAGCTTACAGGGATCTGGAAACACCATATATTTT. Filled out from reference TRBV5-1 and TRBJ1-3, the complete variable domain reads KAGVTQTPRYLIKTRGQQVTLSCSPISGHRSVSWYQQTPGQGLQFLFEYFSETQRNKGNFPGRFSGRQFSNSRSEMNVSTLELGDSALYLCASSLQGSGNTIYFGEGSWLTVV.

This clone was observed a single time. Here the CDR3 reads CASSPLRGQGYGYTF. The DNA for the CDR3 is TGTGCCAGCAGTCCACTCAGAGGACAGGGTTATGGCTACACCTTC. The chain couples TRBV6-6 to TRBJ1-2, with TRBD1 matching 8 bases. Germline CDR1 MNHNY, CDR2 SVGAGI (reference sequence). The CDR3 length is 15 residues. The V gene end was trimmed by 5 bases and the J gene end by 5 bases; junction bases not matched to a gene: 10.

This chain joins TRBV25-1 and TRBJ1-4; D is possibly TRBD1 (5 bases). The germline V gene has CDR1 MGHDK and CDR2 SYGVNS. Trimming removed 1 base from V and 5 bases from J, with 11 bases in between. The CDR3 has 15 residues. In DNA, the CDR3 is TGTGCCAGCAGTGAATTCAGGGCAGGGAATGAAAAACTGTTTTTT. This encodes CASSEFRAGNEKLFF.

The V gene is TRBV7-9, the J gene TRBJ2-3; the match to TRBD2 covers 7 bases. This CDR3 comprises 16 residues. The germline gives CDR1 SEHNR, CDR2 FQNEAQ (reference sequence). Trimming cost V 4 bases and J 5 bases; bases outside gene matches: 12. The CDR3 reads CASSYPSGRVVDTQYF. The CDR3 DNA reads as TGTGCCAGCAGCTATCCCTCAGGGAGGGTGGTAGATACGCAGTATTTT. The full variable domain, with the rest looked up from reference TRBV7-9 and TRBJ2-3, is DTGVSQNPRHKITKRGQNVTFRCDPISEHNRLYWYRQTLGQGPEFLTYFQNEAQLEKSRLLSDRFSAERPKGSFSTLEIQRTEQGDSAMYLCASSYPSGRVVDTQYFGPGTRLTVL.

CDR3 region: CASSRGVSGDNQPQHF. The CDR3 DNA is TGCGCCAGCAGCCGCGGCGTTTCGGGGGATAATCAGCCCCAGCATTTT. This chain connects TRBV5-1 to TRBJ1-5; a possible D gene is TRBD1 (5 bases). This CDR3 has 16 amino acids. V was clipped by 4 bases and J by 4 bases, with 18 bases between them. Germline V lookup: CDR1 SGHRS, CDR2 YFSETQ.

The J gene is TRBJ1-1, the V gene TRBV5-5; 9 bases map to TRBD1. V lost 1 base and J lost 7; bases outside the gene matches: 2. Germline CDR1 SGHKS, CDR2 YYEKEE (reference sequence). CDR3 size: 13 residues. The CDR3 nucleotides are TGTGCCAGCAGCTTGTTGGACAGGGGTGAAGCTTTCTTT. Its protein is CASSLLDRGEAFF.

The chain links TRBV19 to TRBJ2-3, with 7 bases matching TRBD1. Germline CDR1 is LNHDA and CDR2 is SQIVND (reference sequence). The CDR3 consists of 16 residues. V gave up 5 bases and J gave up 4 bases; unmatched junction bases: 12. CDR3 nucleotide sequence: TGTGCCAGTAGTCCCCTCGACAGGGAGTGGTCAGATACGCAGTATTTT. Translated, it gives CASSPLDREWSDTQYF.

The V and J genes are TRBV21-1 and TRBJ2-1; the table assigns TRBD1, which was not confirmed against the DNA. TRBV21-1 is a listed pseudogene. The CDR3 contains 16 residues. The CDR3 DNA reads TGTGCCAGCAGCAAAGCGAGGGCAGGGGAAGGCAATGAGCAGTTCTTC. It codes for CASSKARAGEGNEQFF.

DNA for the CDR3: TGTGCCAGCTCACCAAACAGGGCGAATCAGCCCCAGCATTTT. Translating it yields CASSPNRANQPQHF. The chain combines TRBV18 with TRBJ1-5; D might be TRBD1 (6 bases). This CDR3 comprises 14 residues. Germline values: CDR1 KGHSH, CDR2 LQKENI. V lost 2 bases to trimming and J lost 4 bases, with 9 bases between them.

The V call is TRBV6-5, the J call TRBJ1-2; maybe TRBD1 (5 bases). Germline CDR1 is MNHEY and CDR2 is SVGAGI. The CDR3 contains 13 residues. Between the trimmed V and J ends, which lost 2 bases and 2 bases, there was a span of 6 bases. CDR3 DNA sequence: TGTGCCAGCAGTTACGACAGAAACTATGGCTACACCTTC. Translated: CASSYDRNYGYTF.

In DNA, the CDR3 is TGTGCCAGCAGTGAATTGGAGGAGGGCTACACCTTC. It translates to CASSELEEGYTF. J is TRBJ1-2 and V is TRBV6-1; D not certain. This CDR3 comprises 12 residues. Trimming took 2 bases from V and 8 from J, leaving 9 bases between them. Germline CDR1 reads MNHNS; CDR2 reads SASEGT.

V gene TRBV7-6 combines with J gene TRBJ1-2; the D gene is possibly TRBD1 (5 bases). CDR1 is SGHVS, CDR2 FNYEAQ, per germline. The CDR3 loop spans 15 amino acids. Trimming took off 1 base at V and 3 bases at J, with 12 bases between the two ends. CDR3 amino acids: CASSLVGGQDYGYTF. CDR3 bases: TGTGCCAGCAGCTTAGTGGGGGGTCAGGACTATGGCTACACCTTC.

This sequence joins TRBV27 and TRBJ1-4; D remains ambiguous. Germline V gives CDR1 MNHEY, CDR2 SMNVEV (reference sequence). The germline V and J ends were trimmed by 5 bases and 8 bases, with 12 bases remaining between them. The CDR3 runs 13 residues. The DNA of the CDR3 is TGTGCCAGCAGTCCCGAGGGTGAAGAAAAACTGTTTTTT. This encodes CASSPEGEEKLFF. The full variable domain, with the rest looked up from reference TRBV27 and TRBJ1-4, is EAQVTQNPRYLITVTGKKLTVTCSQNMNHEYMSWYRQDPGLGLRQIYYSMNVEVTDKGDVPEGYKVSRKEKRNFPLILESPSPNQTSLYFCASSPEGEEKLFFGSGTQLSVL.

This clone was recorded a few times. The chain couples TRBV5-1 to TRBJ1-2; maybe TRBD1 (6 bases). The CDR3 contains 15 residues. V was clipped by 3 bases and J by 6 bases, with 18 bases between them. In germline, CDR1 is SGHRS, CDR2 YFSETQ. CDR3 nucleotides: TGCGCCAGCAGCTCCGGGACACCAACCGGACATGGCTACACCTTC. This codes for CASSSGTPTGHGYTF.

This clone was found a few times. The chain has TRBV5-6 and TRBJ2-5; TRBD1 matches 10 bases. The J segment lost 5 bases and the V segment lost 4 bases, leaving 11 bases of the junction unmatched. Germline CDR1 SGHDT, CDR2 YYEEEE. The CDR3 length is 16 residues. Here the CDR3 reads CASSLWTGGRGETQYF. DNA for the CDR3: TGTGCCAGCAGCCTTTGGACAGGGGGTAGGGGTGAGACCCAGTACTTC.

The CDR3 loop is CASRDRGGLETQYF. The DNA of the CDR3 is TGTGCCAGCAGAGACAGGGGGGGATTGGAGACCCAGTACTTC. The gene calls are TRBV5-8 and TRBJ2-5; the match to TRBD1 covers 9 bases. This CDR3 comprises 14 residues. Losses at the gene ends were 5 bases for V and 5 bases for J; bases not matched to a gene: 7. CDR1 is SGHTS, CDR2 YDEGEE, per germline.

The chain recombines TRBV9 with TRBJ2-2, with TRBD2 as a possible D gene (6 bases). The germline CDR1 and CDR2 sequences are SGDLS and YYNGEE. This CDR3 comprises 16 residues. Trimming shortened V by 0 bases and J by 1 base, and 10 bases separated the two germline ends. This chain's CDR3 is CASSVAAAGNTGELFF. Written as DNA, the CDR3 is TGTGCCAGCAGCGTAGCGGCAGCGGGGAACACCGGGGAGCTGTTTTTT.

The chain is built from TRBV7-9 and TRBJ2-1, with D perhaps matching TRBD1 (6 bases). V was cut by 5 bases and J by 0 bases, with 14 bases left in between. The germline CDR1 and CDR2 sequences are SEHNR and FQNEAQ (reference sequence). This CDR3 is 16 amino acids long. CDR3 protein: CASSPLGDNSYNEQFF. CDR3 nucleotides: TGTGCCAGCAGCCCTTTGGGGGACAACTCCTACAATGAGCAGTTCTTC.

CDR3 coding DNA: TGTGCCAGCACCTTCGGGTCCAACTATGGCTACACCTTC. It translates to CASTFGSNYGYTF. The genes are TRBV6-5 and TRBJ1-2; unclear D gene. V lost 7 bases to trimming and J lost 2 bases, with 11 bases between them. The CDR3 has 13 residues. Germline V CDR1 and CDR2: MNHEY, SVGAGI.

This chain joins TRBV4-2 and TRBJ2-1, with no clear D. The CDR3 covers 11 residues. From germline, CDR1 is LGHNA and CDR2 YNFKEQ. V was shortened by 5 bases and J by 9 bases, with 8 bases between the two germline ends. The CDR3 DNA reads TGTGCCAGCAGCTATGGCGGTGAGCAGTTCTTC. It specifies CASSYGGEQFF.

CDR3 DNA sequence: TGTGCCAGCAGCTTACTTCAGGGTTCGTCCGGGGAGCTGTTTTTT. This translates into CASSLLQGSSGELFF. The J gene is TRBJ2-2, the V gene TRBV7-2; tentatively, D is TRBD1 (5 bases). Trimming took off 2 bases at V and 6 bases at J, with 13 bases between the two ends. Germline V CDR1 and CDR2: SGHTA, FQGNSA. The length of the CDR3 is 15 residues.

The rearrangement joins TRBV5-1 to TRBJ2-3; TRBD2 matches at 10 bases. This CDR3 contains 19 residues. In germline, CDR1 is SGHRS, CDR2 YFSETQ. The J segment lost 8 bases and the V segment lost 4 bases, leaving 22 bases of the junction unmatched. The chain's CDR3 is CASSPMAASGGLFKGTQYF. In nucleotides, the CDR3 is TGCGCCAGCAGCCCGATGGCGGCTAGCGGGGGCCTTTTTAAGGGTACGCAGTATTTT.

This rearrangement joins TRBV6-1 to TRBJ2-6, with D perhaps TRBD1 (5 bases). Per germline, CDR1 MNHNS and CDR2 SASEGT. The length of the CDR3 is 14 residues. Trimming cost V 8 bases and J 0 bases, with 8 bases left between them. The CDR3 here is CASWGLSGANVLTF. The CDR3 DNA reads as TGTGCCAGCTGGGGCCTCTCTGGGGCCAACGTCCTGACTTTC.

The chain combines TRBV11-2 with TRBJ2-1, with a weak D call TRBD2 (5 bases). The V gene's germline CDR1 is SGHAT and CDR2 FQNNGV. V dropped 6 bases and J dropped 7 bases, with 13 bases sitting between them. This CDR3 is built from 13 residues. CDR3 loop: CASRAPSTNEQFF. In DNA form, the CDR3 reads TGTGCCAGCAGAGCCCCTAGCACAAATGAGCAGTTCTTC.

This clone was detected only once. The V gene is TRBV2, the J gene TRBJ2-3; 8 bases line up with TRBD2. Germline V lookup: CDR1 SNHLY, CDR2 FYNNEI. CDR3 length: 13 residues. V shed 7 bases, J shed 7 bases, and the junction held 7 bases outside the gene matches. As DNA, the CDR3 is TGTGCCAGCACCTCCCGGGGGGGGCATACGCAGTATTTT. It specifies CASTSRGGHTQYF.

This clone showed up just once. This chain joins TRBV2 and TRBJ1-5; a weak D match, TRBD1 (6 bases). Germline assignment: CDR1 SNHLY and CDR2 FYNNEI. V was clipped by 5 bases and J by 7 bases, with 18 bases between them. This CDR3 region has 15 residues. The CDR3 coding sequence is TGTGCCAGCAGTAGTCAAAGACTTCAGGGGCAGCCCCAGCATTTT. It encodes CASSSQRLQGQPQHF.

The table lists this clone with a count of one. J is TRBJ1-2 and V is TRBV20-1; 9 bases are a match to TRBD1. V dropped 3 bases and J dropped 12; count of bases not matched to a gene: 5. The CDR3 spans 11 residues. Germline CDR1 is DFQATT and CDR2 is SNEGSKA (reference sequence). The CDR3 bases are TGCAGTGCTAGGGGGACAGGGCCGAACACCTTC. Protein: CSARGTGPNTF.

This chain links TRBV19 with TRBJ2-2, with D tentatively TRBD1 (6 bases). This CDR3 has 19 residues. Germline loops: CDR1 LNHDA, CDR2 SQIVND (reference sequence). With 7 bases removed from V and 4 bases from J, the gap between germline ends came to 28 bases. The CDR3, as DNA: TGTGCCAGTAATCCCGATAGTTGGGGGCGGGTTTCGGCCACCGGGGAGCTGTTTTTT. Its translation is CASNPDSWGRVSATGELFF. The full variable domain, completed using reference TRBV19 and TRBJ2-2, is DGGITQSPKYLFRKEGQNVTLSCEQNLNHDAMYWYRQDPGQGLRLIYYSQIVNDFQKGDIAEGYSVSREKKESFPLTVTSAQKNPTAFYLCASNPDSWGRVSATGELFFGEGSRLTVL.

The rearrangement joins TRBV6-1 to TRBJ1-4; D is unclear. Germline CDR1 is MNHNS and CDR2 is SASEGT. This CDR3 contains 13 residues. Trimming took off 8 bases at V and 5 bases at J, with 12 bases between the two ends. In DNA, the CDR3 is TGTGCCAGCGATCAGGCCTTAAATGAAAAACTGTTTTTT. Translating gives CASDQALNEKLFF.